The rows below give T cell receptor beta chains drawn from one sample of a study of identifying expanded T cells in peripheral blood. Sequencing was performed with immunoSEQ multiplex PCR; in TCRdb, only in-frame clones are kept and a portion is missing. This sample yields more than 45,000 clones, of which around 90% are seen a single time; roughly 3.5% belongs to the top ten. The sequencing input was blood. These receptor sequences come from a person aged 18 to 70 in good health. CDR3s leave out the opening cysteine and the closing phenylalanine or tryptophan. Fields, in order: V gene, J gene, CDR3 protein.

v_gene: TRBV23-1
j_gene: TRBJ2-1
CDR3aa: ASSQPGPGDEQF

v_gene: TRBV5-1
j_gene: TRBJ1-1
CDR3aa: ASSLAGQGTEAF

v_gene: TRBV18
j_gene: TRBJ2-1
CDR3aa: ASSPPGQGDYNEQF

v_gene: TRBV11-2
j_gene: TRBJ2-1
CDR3aa: ASSFSSNEQF

v_gene: TRBV28
j_gene: TRBJ2-1
CDR3aa: ASSRSSYNEQF

v_gene: TRBV19
j_gene: TRBJ2-2
CDR3aa: ASTAQGLAGAGELF

v_gene: TRBV23-1
j_gene: TRBJ1-5
CDR3aa: ASSLRTDRSDQPQH

v_gene: TRBV6-6
j_gene: TRBJ2-7
CDR3aa: ASSSLGDSSYEQY

v_gene: TRBV18
j_gene: TRBJ2-3
CDR3aa: ASSPLGPKLTDTQY

v_gene: TRBV11-2
j_gene: TRBJ1-4
CDR3aa: ASSRDRGSEKLF

v_gene: TRBV7-9
j_gene: TRBJ2-2
CDR3aa: ASSLEDGELF

v_gene: TRBV20-1
j_gene: TRBJ2-4
CDR3aa: SAPGLNIQY

v_gene: TRBV9
j_gene: TRBJ1-5
CDR3aa: ASSVGGDSNQPQH

v_gene: TRBV6-1
j_gene: TRBJ1-2
CDR3aa: ASSANRWGGYT